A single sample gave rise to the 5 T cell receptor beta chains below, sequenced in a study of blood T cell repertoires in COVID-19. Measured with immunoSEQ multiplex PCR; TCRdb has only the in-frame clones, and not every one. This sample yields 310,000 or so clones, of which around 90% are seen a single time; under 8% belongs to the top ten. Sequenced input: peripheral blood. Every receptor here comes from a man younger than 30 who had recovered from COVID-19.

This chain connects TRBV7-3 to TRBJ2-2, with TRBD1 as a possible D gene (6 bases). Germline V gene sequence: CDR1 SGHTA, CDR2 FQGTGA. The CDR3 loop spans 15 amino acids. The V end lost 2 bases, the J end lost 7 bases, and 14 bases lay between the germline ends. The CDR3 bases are TGTGCCAGCAGCTTAGGAGCAGGGGCCGGCGGGGAGCTGTTTTTT. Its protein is CASSLGAGAGGELFF. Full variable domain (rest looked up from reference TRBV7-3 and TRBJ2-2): GAGVSQTPSNKVTEKGKYVELRCDPISGHTALYWYRQSLGQGPEFLIYFQGTGAADDSGLPNDRFFAVRPEGSVSTLKIQRTERGDSAVYLCASSLGAGAGGELFFGEGSRLTVL.

The CDR3 here is CASSSGQGQPQHF. In nucleotides, the CDR3 is TGCGCCAGCAGTTCCGGACAGGGTCAGCCCCAGCATTTT. The genes are TRBV5-1 and TRBJ1-5, with 8 bases matching TRBD1. CDR3 size: 13 residues. J lost 6 bases, V lost 5 bases, and 4 bases had no gene match. The germline gives CDR1 SGHRS, CDR2 YFSETQ.

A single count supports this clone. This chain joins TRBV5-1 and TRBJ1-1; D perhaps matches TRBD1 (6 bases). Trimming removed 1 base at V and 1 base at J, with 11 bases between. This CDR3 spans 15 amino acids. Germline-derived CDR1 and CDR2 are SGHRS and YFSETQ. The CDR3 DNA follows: TGCGCCAGCAGCTTGTTTCGCAGGGGGAACACTGAAGCTTTCTTT. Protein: CASSLFRRGNTEAFF. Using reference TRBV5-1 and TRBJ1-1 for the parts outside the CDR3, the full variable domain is KAGVTQTPRYLIKTRGQQVTLSCSPISGHRSVSWYQQTPGQGLQFLFEYFSETQRNKGNFPGRFSGRQFSNSRSEMNVSTLELGDSALYLCASSLFRRGNTEAFFGQGTRLTVV.

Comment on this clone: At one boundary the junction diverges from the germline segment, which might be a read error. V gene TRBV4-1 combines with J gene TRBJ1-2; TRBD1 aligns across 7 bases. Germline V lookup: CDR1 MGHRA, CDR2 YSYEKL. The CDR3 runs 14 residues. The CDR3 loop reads CASSYRGTGETIAF. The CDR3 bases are TGCGCCAGCAGCTACAGGGGTACGGGCGAGACGATTGCTTTC.

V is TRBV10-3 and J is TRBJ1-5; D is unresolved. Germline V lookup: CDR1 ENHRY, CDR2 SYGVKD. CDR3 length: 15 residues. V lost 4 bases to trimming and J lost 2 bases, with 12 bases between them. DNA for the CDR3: TGTGCCATCAGTGTAGGGTTGGAGGGCAATCAGCCCCAGCATTTT. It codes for CAISVGLEGNQPQHF.